This T cell receptor (beta chain) was profiled in a study of T cell responses to AZD1222 COVID-19 vaccine. TCRdb keeps only in-frame clones here, not all; method: immunoSEQ multiplex PCR. Seen here are tens of thousands of clones, 88% observed once, and the top ten hold under 6.5%. Germline-derived CDR1 and CDR2 are MDHEN and SYDVKM. The CDR3 covers 16 residues. V lost 3 bases, J lost 6 bases, and 8 bases stayed unmatched. The clonotype originates from an adult in good health. The rearrangement joins TRBV28 to TRBJ1-5, with 10 bases aligning to TRBD1. This specimen was peripheral blood, taken on day 0 of AZD1222 vaccination. The chain's CDR3 is CASSFRDRGSGQPQHF. The CDR3 coding sequence is TGTGCCAGCAGTTTCCGGGACAGGGGATCGGGTCAGCCCCAGCATTTT. The entire variable domain, with the rest obtained from reference TRBV28 and TRBJ1-5, is as follows: DVKVTQSSRYLVKRTGEKVFLECVQDMDHENMFWYRQDPGLGLRLIYFSYDVKMKEKGDIPEGYSVSREKKERFSLILESASTNQTSMYLCASSFRDRGSGQPQHFGDGTRLSIL.